This paragraph reports one TCR beta chain. The record originates from a study of shared clonotypes between healthy human individuals. The CDR3 is made up of 14 amino acids. V lost 4 bases and J lost 10; bases outside the gene matches: 8. Germline CDR1 MNHNS, CDR2 SASEGT. Sequenced by immunoSEQ multiplex PCR; TCRdb stores in-frame clones only, minus some. The top ten hold 0.36% of the sample, which has 1,400,000 or so clones, around 98.5% seen once. The sequence was collected from a man aged 25-45 years in good health. What was sequenced was naive CD4+ T cells sorted from blood. Subset of the sample: CD45RA+ positively selected. The chain employs TRBV6-1 and TRBJ1-5; TRBD1 aligns across 9 bases. CDR3 sequence (DNA): TGTGCCAGCAGTGTAACCGGACAGGGGTTTCCCCAGCATTTT. It is translated as CASSVTGQGFPQHF.